These T cell receptor beta chains were read from a single sample in a study of T cell changes during pregnancy in multiple sclerosis. Some clones are missing from TCRdb's copy, which holds only in-frame ones; the method was immunoSEQ multiplex PCR. The sample lists some 18,000 clones; 87% were seen once. The sample consisted of CD8+ T cells from peripheral blood mononuclear cells, taken in the third trimester of pregnancy. The receptors were gathered from a female donor in good health, enrolled as a control in a pregnancy study. Both conserved end residues are part of each CDR3. D genes are given only for firm matches. Size is omitted from some rows. Given values are once, few, many or a class for expanded clones.

TRBV4-2	once	TRBJ2-2	TRBD1	CASSQVVETGTNGELFF	TGTGCCAGCAGCCAAGTAGTCGAGACAGGGACAAACGGGGAGCTGTTTTTT
TRBV15	NA	TRBJ2-2	TRBD2	CATSRDRLAGNTGELFF	TGTGCCACCAGCAGAGATAGACTAGCGGGGAACACCGGGGAGCTGTTTTTT
TRBV6-1	NA	TRBJ1-4	NA	CASGTLRGRNEKLFF	TGTGCCAGCGGGACTTTACGAGGAAGGAATGAAAAACTGTTTTTT
TRBV6-6	NA	TRBJ1-5	NA	CASSYHFFDQPQHF	TGTGCCAGCAGTTACCACTTCTTCGATCAGCCCCAGCATTTT
TRBV4-3	NA	TRBJ2-7	NA	CASSQGAGAPEQYF	TGCGCCAGCAGCCAAGGGGCAGGGGCACCCGAGCAGTACTTC
TRBV27	NA	TRBJ2-3	NA	CASSFLSGAVGDTQYF	TGTGCCAGCAGTTTCCTTTCGGGAGCCGTGGGAGATACGCAGTATTTT
TRBV11-2	NA	TRBJ1-6	NA	CASRGTGSSYNSPLHF	TGTGCCAGCAGGGGAACAGGGAGCTCCTATAATTCACCCCTCCACTTT
TRBV9	NA	TRBJ2-2	TRBD2	CASSAPAGANTGELFF	TGTGCCAGCAGCGCCCCAGCGGGGGCGAACACCGGGGAGCTGTTTTTT
TRBV9	NA	TRBJ2-1	TRBD2	CASSGTSVQSSYNEQFF	TGTGCCAGCAGCGGGACTAGCGTCCAGAGCTCCTACAATGAGCAGTTCTTC
TRBV9	NA	TRBJ1-1	NA	CASGPGLRSFEAFF	TGTGCCAGCGGACCGGGACTTCGCTCGTTCGAAGCTTTCTTT
TRBV6-1	once	TRBJ1-1	NA	CASPDTLNTEAFF	TGTGCCAGCCCGGACACTCTGAACACTGAAGCTTTCTTT
TRBV4-3	NA	TRBJ2-2	NA	CASSQDRYTGELFF	TGCGCCAGCAGCCAAGACCGGTACACCGGGGAGCTGTTTTTT
TRBV29-1	once	TRBJ2-1	NA	CSVEPQNSYNEQFF	TGCAGCGTTGAGCCCCAGAACTCCTACAATGAGCAGTTCTTC
TRBV19	NA	TRBJ1-5	NA	CASGWGTPNQPQHF	TGTGCCAGTGGGTGGGGGACACCTAATCAGCCCCAGCATTTT
TRBV28	NA	TRBJ2-7	TRBD1	CASSFQGAYEQYF	TGTGCCAGCAGTTTTCAGGGGGCCTACGAGCAGTACTTC
TRBV29-1	NA	TRBJ2-7	NA	CSVEGIQQGYEQYF	TGCAGCGTTGAAGGAATACAACAGGGCTACGAGCAGTACTTC
TRBV15	NA	TRBJ2-5	NA	CATSRLLEQETQYF	TGTGCCACCAGCAGGTTGCTTGAGCAAGAGACCCAGTACTTC
TRBV30	NA	TRBJ2-5	NA	CAWSVRGRQETQYF	TGTGCCTGGAGTGTACGGGGAAGACAAGAGACCCAGTACTTC
TRBV7-9	NA	TRBJ2-3	NA	CASKGARGDTQYF	TGTGCCAGCAAAGGGGCCCGTGGAGATACGCAGTATTTT
TRBV11-2	few	TRBJ2-2	NA	CASSLGPSHGELFF	TGTGCCAGCAGCTTAGGGCCTAGTCACGGGGAGCTGTTTTTT
TRBV2	NA	TRBJ2-3	TRBD2	CASSGTSGSTDTQYF	TGTGCCAGCAGTGGGACTAGCGGAAGCACAGATACGCAGTATTTT
TRBV5-1	NA	TRBJ2-3	TRBD2	CASSGTSGSSTDTQYF	TGCGCCAGCAGTGGGACTAGCGGCTCTAGCACAGATACGCAGTATTTT
TRBV5-6	NA	TRBJ2-7	NA	CASSWAGVSYEQYF	TGTGCCAGCAGCTGGGCAGGGGTCTCCTACGAGCAGTACTTC
TRBV28	NA	TRBJ2-7	NA	CARYHGAGEQYF	TGTGCCCGCTACCATGGGGCAGGGGAGCAGTACTTC
TRBV7-2	once	TRBJ1-6	TRBD1	CASSLATPGQGEESYNSPLHF	TGTGCCAGCAGCTTAGCCACCCCCGGACAGGGAGAAGAGTCCTATAATTCACCCCTCCACTTT
TRBV15	NA	TRBJ2-1	TRBD2	CATASGRSYNEQFF	TGTGCCACCGCTAGCGGGAGGTCCTACAATGAGCAGTTCTTC
TRBV28	NA	TRBJ2-7	TRBD2	CASSLLREGSRDPYEQYF	TGTGCCAGCAGTTTATTGAGGGAGGGGTCGAGGGATCCCTACGAGCAGTACTTC
TRBV28	NA	TRBJ1-5	TRBD1	CASSLWGQGRGQPQHF	TGTGCCAGCAGTTTATGGGGACAGGGAAGGGGTCAGCCCCAGCATTTT
TRBV11-2	NA	TRBJ1-2	NA	CASSLVAGYTF	TGTGCCAGCAGCTTAGTGGCTGGCTACACCTTC